These T cell receptor beta chains were read from a single sample in a study of shared T cell receptors in the human thymus. This table comes from immunoSEQ multiplex PCR, and its TCRdb copy is limited to in-frame clones, with some not included. This table holds 650,000 to 950,000 clones, 70% to 90% found once. This sample was shared with a second study, whose subject was human thymus T cells.

The sample consisted of thymocytes. The receptors stem from a girl less than two years old with a congenital heart defect. Each CDR3 is given with its conserved first and last residue. A D gene is named only where the DNA matches it firmly. Clone size is shown for a subset of rows, as once, few, many or a class of expanded clone.

v_call	d_call	j_call	clone_size	cdr3_nt	cdr3_aa
TRBV27	TRBD1	TRBJ1-2	once	TGTGCCAGCCGCAATAGAGGACAGGGGGCGGGCTATGGCTACACCTTC	CASRNRGQGAGYGYTF
TRBV19	TRBD2	TRBJ2-1	NA	TGTGCCAGTAGTCCTAGCGGGGGGTTTCGACAGTTCTTC	CASSPSGGFRQFF
TRBV2	TRBD1	TRBJ2-2	NA	TGTGCCAGCAGTGCGGACAGGAAGGGAACCGGGGAGCTGTTTTTT	CASSADRKGTGELFF
TRBV15	TRBD1	TRBJ2-2	NA	TGTGCCACCAGCAGAGATAAGACAGGGGATGTGCACACCGGGGAGCTGTTTTTT	CATSRDKTGDVHTGELFF
TRBV5-6	NA	TRBJ2-3	NA	TGTGCCAGCAGTTGCCCTAGCGCTAGCACAGATACGCAGTATTTT	CASSCPSASTDTQYF
TRBV27	TRBD1	TRBJ1-1	NA	TGTGCCAGCAGCCAAAAACGTGTGGGTTCCGACAGGGTAGCTTTCTTT	CASSQKRVGSDRVAFF
TRBV28	TRBD1	TRBJ2-7	NA	TGTGCCAGCAGTTTACCAACAGGGGGCAGCTCCTACGAGCAGTACTTC	CASSLPTGGSSYEQYF
TRBV12-5	TRBD1	TRBJ2-7	NA	TGTGCTAGTGGTTTGGTACAGCAGGGGGCAGATCGGTACGAGCAGTACTTC	CASGLVQQGADRYEQYF
TRBV25-1	TRBD1	TRBJ1-6	NA	TGTGCCAGCAGTGAGTCTAGACAGGGTGGGATTTATAATTCACCCCTCCACTTT	CASSESRQGGIYNSPLHF
TRBV7-8	NA	TRBJ1-3	NA	TGTGCCAGCAGCTTAAGGGGCGGGGGCCGACACCCGTCCCCGAGCTCTGGAAACACCATATATTTT	CASSLRGGGRHPSPSSGNTIYF
TRBV25-1	TRBD1	TRBJ1-6	NA	TGTGCCAGCAGTGACCTCGGGACAGGGGAGGCGGATAATTCACCCCTCCACTTT	CASSDLGTGEADNSPLHF
TRBV28	TRBD1	TRBJ2-1	NA	TGTGCCAGCAGTTCGGACAGGGGGTTAGGCTCTGAGCAGTTCTTC	CASSSDRGLGSEQFF
TRBV5-5	TRBD2	TRBJ2-2	NA	TGTGCCAGCAGCTTGGCCCATCGTGGCGGGGGGAACACCGGGGAGCTGTTTTTT	CASSLAHRGGGNTGELFF
TRBV28	NA	TRBJ1-1	NA	TGTGCCAGCAGTTTATCCCCGGGTTCTTATACTGAAGCTTTCTTT	CASSLSPGSYTEAFF
TRBV27	TRBD1	TRBJ1-5	NA	TGTGCCAGCAGCCCCCAGGGGGTGTTGCAGAAGCATCAGCCCCAGCATTTT	CASSPQGVLQKHQPQHF
TRBV5-1	TRBD2	TRBJ2-1	NA	TGCGCCAGCAGCTTGGAGCGGGGGGGGTACAATGAGCAGTTCTTC	CASSLERGGYNEQFF
TRBV7-6	TRBD1	TRBJ2-7	few	TGTGCCAGCAGCTTAGACGGACAGGACGTCTTCAGAACCCACGAGCAGTACTTC	CASSLDGQDVFRTHEQYF
TRBV4-3	NA	TRBJ2-3	NA	TGCGCCAGCAGCCAAGAAACGGCGGGGGCTGGAGATACGCAGTATTTT	CASSQETAGAGDTQYF
TRBV19	TRBD1	TRBJ1-1	once	TGTGCCAGTAGTATAGGCAGTGGACAGGGTGAAGCTTTCTTT	CASSIGSGQGEAFF
TRBV5-1	NA	TRBJ1-5	NA	TGCGCCAGCCGAACAGGGAGAGAGCGGCCCCAGCATTTT	CASRTGRERPQHF
TRBV7-9	NA	TRBJ1-1	NA	TGTGCCAGCAGCTTTGGACAGACTGAAGCTTTCTTT	CASSFGQTEAFF
TRBV4-2	NA	TRBJ1-4	once	TGTGCCAGCAGCCGAGGGGACATCAGATCCCCTGAAAAACTGTTTTTT	CASSRGDIRSPEKLFF
TRBV2	NA	TRBJ2-6	NA	TGTGCCAGCAGTATCTACAGGGATGGGGCCAACGTCCTGACTTTC	CASSIYRDGANVLTF
TRBV12-5	NA	TRBJ1-2	NA	TGTGCTAGTGGCGCGGGACGGCAGACCTATGGCTACACCTTC	CASGAGRQTYGYTF
TRBV5-5	NA	TRBJ2-2	NA	TGCGCCAGCAGCTTCGTCAGGGATCCCGGGGAGCTGTTTTTT	CASSFVRDPGELFF
TRBV5-4	NA	TRBJ2-7	NA	TGTGCCAGCTCAGGCAGTACCTACGAGCAGTACTTC	CASSGSTYEQYF
TRBV4-1	NA	TRBJ1-2	NA	TGCGCCAGCAGCCAGGACAGCTATGGCTACACCTTC	CASSQDSYGYTF
TRBV5-1	NA	TRBJ1-6	NA	TGCGCCAGCAGCTTCGAGCCCGGTGGCGGATCACCCCTCCACTTT	CASSFEPGGGSPLHF
TRBV14	NA	TRBJ1-4	NA	TGTGCCAGCAGCCACCCCGAAGGGGCGCAAGAAAAACTGTTTTTT	CASSHPEGAQEKLFF